Listed below are T cell receptor beta chains from one sample, sequenced in a study of blood T cell repertoires in COVID-19. Data came from immunoSEQ multiplex PCR; TCRdb stores just in-frame clones and leaves some out. The repertoire holds around 450,000 clones, with 75% to 90% as singletons. Sequencing used peripheral blood. The receptors stem from a woman aged 30 to 39 with acute or convalescent COVID-19. CDR3s include the opening cysteine and the closing phenylalanine or tryptophan. The D gene is left open where the match is weak. Clone size, where shown, is once, few, many, or a class for clones that have expanded.

d_gene,abundance,j_gene,v_gene,CDR3nt,CDR3aa
TRBD1,NA,TRBJ2-1,TRBV7-2,TGTGCCAGCAGCTTCGACAGGGGCTACAATGAGCAGTTCTTC,CASSFDRGYNEQFF
NA,NA,TRBJ2-3,TRBV7-3,TGTGCCAGCAGCTTATACTCCACAGATACGCAGTATTTT,CASSLYSTDTQYF
NA,NA,TRBJ1-5,TRBV28,TGTGCCAGCAGTTTAACGAGGGATAGCAATCAGCCCCAGCATTTT,CASSLTRDSNQPQHF
TRBD1,NA,TRBJ1-6,TRBV7-2,TGTGCCAGCAGCTCCATTAGCCGGACAGGTCTGAGTTCACCCCTCCACTTT,CASSSISRTGLSSPLHF
TRBD1,NA,TRBJ1-4,TRBV19,TGTGCCAGTAGGCATAATAGACAGGGATTAAGCGTATGGGAAAAACTGTTTTTT,CASRHNRQGLSVWEKLFF
NA,NA,TRBJ2-1,TRBV18,TGTGCCAGCTCACAGGCCGGGGAGGAGGATGAGCAGTTCTTC,CASSQAGEEDEQFF
TRBD1,few,TRBJ2-7,TRBV5-1,TGCGCCAGCAGCTTGTGGGACAGCTACGAGCAGTACTTC,CASSLWDSYEQYF
NA,NA,TRBJ2-7,TRBV7-6,TGTGCCAGCAGCCCAAGGGTGGAGGGGGAGCAGTACTTC,CASSPRVEGEQYF
NA,NA,TRBJ1-1,TRBV7-9,TGTGCCAGCAGCTTGACAGTGAACACTGAAGCTTTCTTT,CASSLTVNTEAFF
NA,NA,TRBJ1-1,TRBV27,TGTGCCAGCAGTTTAGGCGGGGGACACACTGAAGCTTTCTTT,CASSLGGGHTEAFF
NA,NA,TRBJ2-3,TRBV7-2,TGTGCCAGCAGCCGAAGCCCAGATACGCAGTATTTT,CASSRSPDTQYF
NA,once,TRBJ2-7,TRBV2,TGTGCCAGCAAACGAGACTACGAGCAGTACTTC,CASKRDYEQYF
TRBD1,once,TRBJ1-2,TRBV7-2,TGTGCCAGCAGCGACAGGGGAGCTAACTATGGCTACACCTTC,CASSDRGANYGYTF
TRBD2,NA,TRBJ2-5,TRBV5-1,TGCGCCAGCAGCTTGGATCTAGCGGGGGGTGAAGAGACCCAGTACTTC,CASSLDLAGGEETQYF
TRBD2,NA,TRBJ2-1,TRBV7-3,TGTGCCAGCAGCTTAAGCGGGGGGATCAATGAGCAGTTCTTC,CASSLSGGINEQFF
NA,NA,TRBJ2-5,TRBV20-1,TGCAGTGCTAGTTCCGGGGCGGGGCCCCAGTACTTC,CSASSGAGPQYF
TRBD2,NA,TRBJ2-1,TRBV25-1,TGTGCCAGCAGTGATATGTCTAGCGGTGAGAATGAGCAGTTCTTC,CASSDMSSGENEQFF
NA,NA,TRBJ2-5,TRBV25-1,TGTGCCAGCAGTGTGGCGGGGGCAAACCAAGAGACCCAGTACTTC,CASSVAGANQETQYF
NA,NA,TRBJ2-1,TRBV7-9,TGTGCCAGCAGCTTTAATGTAGCGAATGAGCAGTTCTTC,CASSFNVANEQFF
NA,NA,TRBJ1-2,TRBV6-5,TGTGCCAGCCTGGCAACAGGGAGCTATGGCTACACCTTC,CASLATGSYGYTF
TRBD1,NA,TRBJ1-2,TRBV2,TGTGCCAGCAGTGAAGCTCTTTCCGAGACAGGGGGCCTGGAGGGCTACACCTTC,CASSEALSETGGLEGYTF
NA,NA,TRBJ2-1,TRBV24-1,TGTGCCACCAGTGAATCACCAGGGGACACCGTGTCCAATGAGCAGTTCTTC,CATSESPGDTVSNEQFF
TRBD1,NA,TRBJ1-4,TRBV2,TGTGCCAGCAGTGAACGGGGACAGCCTAATGAAAAACTGTTTTTT,CASSERGQPNEKLFF
NA,NA,TRBJ2-7,TRBV10-2,TGCGCCACCAACCGGGTCCCCTACGGGGAGCAGTACTTC,CATNRVPYGEQYF
NA,NA,TRBJ2-7,TRBV27,TGTGCCAGCAGTTTATTGTCGGGTGGGTACGAGCAGTACTTC,CASSLLSGGYEQYF
TRBD1,NA,TRBJ1-2,TRBV3-1/TRBV3-2,TGTGCCAGCAGCCATGCGACAGGGGTAAACTATGGCTACACCTTC,CASSHATGVNYGYTF
TRBD1,NA,TRBJ1-4,TRBV4-1,TGCGCCAGCAGCCAAGATCGTGGGACAGACCTAAATGAAAAACTGTTTTTT,CASSQDRGTDLNEKLFF
NA,NA,TRBJ1-5,TRBV5-1,TGCGCCAGCAGCTTACAGGGTGGAAATCAGCCCCAGCATTTT,CASSLQGGNQPQHF
NA,NA,TRBJ1-6,TRBV6-5,TGTGCCAGCAGTTACTCCGGGTCACCCCTCCACTTT,CASSYSGSPLHF
TRBD2,NA,TRBJ2-1,TRBV7-3,TGTGCCAGCAGCTTGACTAGCGGAACCTACAATGAGCAGTTCTTC,CASSLTSGTYNEQFF
NA,few,TRBJ2-3,TRBV28,TGTGCCAGCAGTTATTCAACAGATACGCAGTATTTT,CASSYSTDTQYF
NA,few,TRBJ2-2,TRBV5-1,TGCGCCAGCAGCTTAACCGGAGGGGATACCGGGGAGCTGTTTTTT,CASSLTGGDTGELFF
TRBD1,NA,TRBJ1-1,TRBV6-5,TGTGCCAGCAGTTACGGACAGGGGAACACTGAAGCTTTCTTT,CASSYGQGNTEAFF
NA,NA,TRBJ2-1,TRBV4-1,TGCGCCAGCAGCTCGGGCCCCGGCAGGGAGGACGAGCAGTTCTTC,CASSSGPGREDEQFF
NA,NA,TRBJ1-3,TRBV5-4,TGTGCCAGCAGCTTGGGGGGGCTCGGAAACACCATATATTTT,CASSLGGLGNTIYF
TRBD1,NA,TRBJ2-7,TRBV3-1/TRBV3-2,TGTGCCAGCAGCCAAGGGGACAGGGGCTCCTACGAGCAGTACTTC,CASSQGDRGSYEQYF
NA,NA,TRBJ2-5,TRBV5-4,TGTGCCAGCTCCGACGGACGCCGGGGCCAAGAGACCCAGTACTTC,CASSDGRRGQETQYF
NA,NA,TRBJ1-2,TRBV20-1,TGCAGTGCCAGTCTTAGCCTCAACTATGGCTACACCTTC,CSASLSLNYGYTF
TRBD1,NA,TRBJ1-4,TRBV28,TGTGCCAGCAGTCCTCGGACAGGAGGCGAAAATGAAAAACTGTTTTTT,CASSPRTGGENEKLFF
NA,NA,TRBJ2-7,TRBV5-1,TGCGCCAGCAGCCCGAGGACAATTAGCTCCTACGAGCAGTACTTC,CASSPRTISSYEQYF
TRBD2,NA,TRBJ2-7,TRBV7-3,TGTGCCAGCAGCCTTACTAGCGGGGGTAAGCAGTACTTC,CASSLTSGGKQYF
TRBD1,NA,TRBJ1-1,TRBV5-1,TGCGCCAGCAGCGTAGGGGACAGCAACACTGAAGCTTTCTTT,CASSVGDSNTEAFF
NA,NA,TRBJ2-1,TRBV7-6,TGTGCCAGCAGCTTAGTAGGGGGGGTTTACAATGAGCAGTTCTTC,CASSLVGGVYNEQFF
TRBD1,once,TRBJ2-3,TRBV7-9,TGTGCCAGCAGCTCCTGGACAGGGGACACAGATACGCAGTATTTT,CASSSWTGDTDTQYF